The 10 T cell receptor beta chains presented below share a single source sample, sequenced in a study of blood T cells in healthy people across ages. The use of a sample-barcoded 5' primer and a J-beta primer mix characterized a second PCR of roughly 7 to 11 cycles. TCRdb called the 5' RACE reads again in MiXCR, with one record for every CDR3 protein. Among about 1.6 million distinct CDR3 sequences, 34% were seen once, and the ten largest hold over 9%. Sequenced material: blood. These receptors all come from a woman in her twenties or thirties in good health.

Of note for this clonotype: A read error may account for a junction end that differs from germline. The chain joins TRBV20-1 to TRBJ2-7; D gene unclear. Per the germline V gene, CDR1 is DFQATT and CDR2 is SNEGSKA (reference sequence). The CDR3 consists of 13 residues. The CDR3 protein is CSARAGPSCEQYF. In DNA form, the CDR3 reads TGCAGTGCTAGAGCTGGGCCTTCCTGCGAGCAGTACTTC.

The sample holds a few counts of this clonotype. The chain employs TRBV6-1 and TRBJ2-3; TRBD2 matches at 14 bases. This CDR3 is 17 amino acids long. The ends lost 4 bases at V and 9 bases at J; junction bases unmatched: 12. CDR1 is MNHNS and CDR2 is SASEGT in the germline V gene. The CDR3 DNA reads as TGTGCCAGCAGTGCAACCGGGACTAGCGGGAGTCTAGGGACGCAGTATTTT. This gives the protein CASSATGTSGSLGTQYF.

This chain links TRBV9 with TRBJ2-5; tentative D call: TRBD2 (7 bases). Germline V lookup: CDR1 SGDLS, CDR2 YYNGEE. V lost 4 bases to trimming and J lost 1 base, with 14 bases between them. The CDR3 is made up of 15 amino acids. CDR3 loop: CASSYLGGAQETQYF. CDR3 DNA: TGTGCCAGCAGCTACCTAGGGGGGGCCCAAGAGACCCAGTACTTC.

This clonotype was observed a handful of times. The rearrangement links TRBV20-1 to TRBJ1-5; the D is unclear. This CDR3 is built from 12 residues. From germline, CDR1 is DFQATT and CDR2 SNEGSKA (reference sequence). V lost 6 bases, J lost 3 bases, and 9 bases lay in between. CDR3 residues: CSAMGFNQPQHF. The CDR3 DNA sequence: TGCAGTGCAATGGGTTTCAATCAGCCCCAGCATTTT.

Ten or more counts support this clonotype. This chain uses TRBV28 with TRBJ1-5, with 12 bases lining up with TRBD1. Germline V gives CDR1 MDHEN, CDR2 SYDVKM. The J segment lost 5 bases and the V segment lost 4 bases, leaving 3 bases of the junction unmatched. The CDR3 totals 15 residues. In DNA, the CDR3 is TGTGCCAGCAGTTCGGGACAGGGGGCCTATCAGCCCCAGCATTTT. Protein: CASSSGQGAYQPQHF.

V gene TRBV7-2 combines with J gene TRBJ1-4; maybe TRBD1 (5 bases). The germline V gene encodes CDR1 SGHTA and CDR2 FQGNSA. V lost 6 bases and J lost 10, with 12 bases in between. This CDR3 contains 12 residues. The CDR3 region is CASRSPGGKLFF. The CDR3 nucleotides read TGTGCCAGCAGGTCCCCGGGGGGAAAACTGTTTTTT.

This clonotype was counted between two and nine times. The chain uses TRBV29-1 and TRBJ2-7; TRBD2 agrees at 11 bases. TRBJ2-5 explains the end of the DNA better; the J call may be wrong. CDR3 length equals 14 residues. Germline V lookup: CDR1 SQVTM, CDR2 ANQGSEA. CDR3 DNA sequence: TGCAGCGTTGCGACTAGCGGGGTTGGGGAGACCCAGTACTTC. Protein: CSVATSGVGETQYF.

In its sample, this clonotype was seen a few times. The rearrangement links TRBV7-6 to TRBJ2-3; 10 positions agree with TRBD1. This CDR3 is built from 15 residues. V was clipped by 5 bases and J by 6 bases; unmatched bases: 8. Germline values: CDR1 SGHVS, CDR2 FNYEAQ. The CDR3 reads CASSLGTGEGDTQYF. As DNA, the CDR3 is TGTGCCAGCAGCCTGGGGACAGGGGAGGGCGATACGCAGTATTTT.

This clonotype occurred many times. This sequence joins TRBV27 and TRBJ2-7; 10 bases fit TRBD2. The CDR3 length is 14 residues. V trimming: 3 bases; J trimming: 2 bases; junction bases outside the gene matches: 1. Germline loops: CDR1 MNHEY, CDR2 SMNVEV (reference sequence). CDR3 residues: CASSFSGRAYEQYF. CDR3 DNA sequence: TGTGCCAGCAGTTTCAGCGGGAGGGCCTACGAGCAGTACTTC.

This clonotype was seen a few times. The chain is built from TRBV7-3 and TRBJ2-1; tentatively, D is TRBD1 (6 bases). Germline V lookup: CDR1 SGHTA, CDR2 FQGTGA. Trimming stripped 5 bases from V and 0 bases from J, with 17 bases between. This CDR3 comprises 17 residues. The CDR3 loop reads CASSPKTGQSSYNEQFF. The CDR3, as DNA: TGTGCCAGCAGCCCAAAGACAGGCCAAAGCTCCTACAATGAGCAGTTCTTC.